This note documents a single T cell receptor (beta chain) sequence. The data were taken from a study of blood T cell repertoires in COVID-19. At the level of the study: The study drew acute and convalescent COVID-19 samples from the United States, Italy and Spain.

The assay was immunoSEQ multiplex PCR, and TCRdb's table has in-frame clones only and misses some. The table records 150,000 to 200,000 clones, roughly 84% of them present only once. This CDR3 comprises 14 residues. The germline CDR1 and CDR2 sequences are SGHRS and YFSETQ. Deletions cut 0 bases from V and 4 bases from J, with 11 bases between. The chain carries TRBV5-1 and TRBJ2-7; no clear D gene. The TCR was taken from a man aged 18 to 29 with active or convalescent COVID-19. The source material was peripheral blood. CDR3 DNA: TGCGCCAGCAGCTTGGCCGCCGGCAGGTACGAGCAGTACTTC. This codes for CASSLAAGRYEQYF.